This TCR beta chain was profiled in a study of identical twins (dated by TCRdb to 2016 to 2017). Regarding the study in general: To test whether fetal clonotypes persist, this study deep-sequenced TCR alpha and beta repertoires from monozygotic twins, from unrelated adults of various ages, and from cord blood. Replicate twin experiments were performed at different times using different library preparation protocols to rule out contamination. Beyond this particular receptor, the publication reports: Zero-insertion analyses could be partly confounded by invariant T cells such as MAIT and iNKT, though diverse VJ usage argued against such confounding for most clonotypes. Fewer insertions were carried by abundant cord blood beta clonotypes; a weaker similar trend was observed in young adult naive repertoires, while no such trend was observed in memory repertoires. Compared with coincidental sharing between unrelated individuals, out-of-frame TCR alpha sequences shared between twins showed an excess of sequences with low generation probability. In beta out-of-frame sequences, excess twin sharing was weaker, because having fewer shared sequences lowered the signal-to-noise ratio. Because the same donors could not be followed over many years, the conclusions depended on cross-sectional statistical analysis. Out-of-frame TCR alpha sharing in monozygotic twins was systematically underestimated by recombination models, whereas sharing between unrelated individuals was in agreement with the recombination models.

Every donor was a healthy Caucasian. Points on this clonotype: Its target antigen remains unknown. No base quality information exists; no much larger clone differs at one position.

The protocol used for the library was 5' RACE. TCRdb lists the instrument as Illumina HiSeq 2000. Template switching added a universal primer binding site, and the final cDNA carried a unique molecular identifier that allowed TCR cDNA molecules to be counted accurately. Specific primers in the conserved constant-segment region were used to synthesize first-strand cDNA for the TCR alpha and beta chains. To control for contamination, each cDNA library was double barcoded with a SMART-Mk sample barcode plus Illumina barcodes. TruSeq adapter sequences along with Illumina sample barcodes were introduced in two successive PCR steps. The Illumina HiSeq platform was used with custom primers to sequence TCR alpha and beta cDNA libraries. In the paper's pipeline: Raw reads were processed with MiGEC to extract unique molecular identifiers, and MiXCR was used to determine CDR3 positions. For each individual, recombination models were inferred using an EM algorithm with the repgenHMM and IGoR tools. Shared clonotypes were analyzed with the tcR package in R, and sharing was normalized by the product of cloneset sizes. To study raw recombination free of thymic and clonal selection effects, out-of-frame nonproductive sequences were analyzed. Using fastp at Q25 and MiXCR, TCRdb reprocessed the public reads and kept productive beta chains. Every entry covers one CDR3 protein and lists the most common genes and DNA from its rows. The V and J calls here are based on TCRdb, not the publication. The sample profile shows 1.5 million to 2 million distinct CDR3 sequences; roughly 35% of them were found once. Approximately 0.29% of the sample goes to the ten largest clones.

The CDR3, cysteine through phenylalanine, is 14 amino acids long. Only CDR3 DNA remains: 42 bases, in frame from the first base. The CDR1 and CDR2 encoded by the germline V gene (reference sequence) are MNHNY and SVGAGI. V is pared back by 8 bases and J by 1 base, with 14 bases lying between the germline termini. This TCR was recovered from a newborn girl in good health. Sequenced input: cord blood. The chain employs TRBV6-6 and TRBJ1-1; tentative D gene TRBD1, with 6 bases matching. CDR3 protein: CASVEGGPNTEAFF. The sequenced DNA is TGTGCCAGCGTAGAAGGGGGGCCGAACACTGAAGCTTTCTTT.